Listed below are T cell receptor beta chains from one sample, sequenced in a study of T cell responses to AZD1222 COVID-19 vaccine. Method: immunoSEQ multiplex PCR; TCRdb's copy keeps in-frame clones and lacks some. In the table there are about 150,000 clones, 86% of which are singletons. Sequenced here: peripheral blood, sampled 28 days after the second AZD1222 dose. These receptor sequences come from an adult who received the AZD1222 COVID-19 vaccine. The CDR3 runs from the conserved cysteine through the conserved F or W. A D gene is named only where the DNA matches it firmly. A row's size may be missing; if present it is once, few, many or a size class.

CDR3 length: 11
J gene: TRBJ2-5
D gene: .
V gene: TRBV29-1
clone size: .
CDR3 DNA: TGCAGCGTTGAAAGGGAAGAGACCCAGTACTTC
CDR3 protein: CSVEREETQYF

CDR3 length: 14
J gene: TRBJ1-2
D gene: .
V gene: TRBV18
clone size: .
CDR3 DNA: TGTGCCAGCTCACCACCATCGAAAGGATATGGCTACACCTTC
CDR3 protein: CASSPPSKGYGYTF

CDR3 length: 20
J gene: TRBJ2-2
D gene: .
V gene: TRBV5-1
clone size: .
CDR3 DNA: TGCGCCAGCAGCTTGTCGGTCCGCGACTCTCCCACCGGGACACTCGGGGAGCTGTTTTTT
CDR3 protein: CASSLSVRDSPTGTLGELFF

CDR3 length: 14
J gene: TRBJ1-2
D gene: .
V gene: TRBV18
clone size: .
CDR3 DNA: TGTGCCAGCTCACCATTAGGGGGGTTAAGTGGCTACACCTTC
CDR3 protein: CASSPLGGLSGYTF

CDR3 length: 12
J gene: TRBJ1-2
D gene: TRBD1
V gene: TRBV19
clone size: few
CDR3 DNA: TGTGCCAGTAGTACAGGGGGCTATGGCTACACCTTC
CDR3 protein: CASSTGGYGYTF

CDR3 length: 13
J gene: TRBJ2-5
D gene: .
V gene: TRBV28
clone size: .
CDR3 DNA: TGTGCCAGCAGTGCCAGTTTCAGGGAGACCCAGTACTTC
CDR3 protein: CASSASFRETQYF

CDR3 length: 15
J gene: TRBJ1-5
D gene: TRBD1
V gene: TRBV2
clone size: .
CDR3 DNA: TGTGCCAGCAGTTCGACAGGGAATAGCAATCAGCCCCAGCATTTT
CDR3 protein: CASSSTGNSNQPQHF

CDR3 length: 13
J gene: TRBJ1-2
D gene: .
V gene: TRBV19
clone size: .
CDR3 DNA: TGTGCCAGTAGCCAGGGACTGTACTATGGCTACACCTTC
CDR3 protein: CASSQGLYYGYTF

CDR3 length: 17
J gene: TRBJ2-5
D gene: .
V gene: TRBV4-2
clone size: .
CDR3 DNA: TGTGCCAGCAGCCCTATAACGGGGGCAGGGGGGGGAGAGACCCAGTACTTC
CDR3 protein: CASSPITGAGGGETQYF

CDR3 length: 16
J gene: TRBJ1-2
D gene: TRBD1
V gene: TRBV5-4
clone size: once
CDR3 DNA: TGTGCCAGCAGCTTGACCCGGACAGGAGTAAACTATGGCTACACCTTC
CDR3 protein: CASSLTRTGVNYGYTF

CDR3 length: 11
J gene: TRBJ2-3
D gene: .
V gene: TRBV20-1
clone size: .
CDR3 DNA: TGCAGTGCTAGGCCCGCCAATACGCAGTATTTT
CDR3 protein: CSARPANTQYF

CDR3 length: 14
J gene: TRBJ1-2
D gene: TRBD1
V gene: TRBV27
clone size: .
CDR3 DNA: TGTGCCAGCAGTTTAGACAGGGGGCTAGGGGGCTACACCTTC
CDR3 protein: CASSLDRGLGGYTF

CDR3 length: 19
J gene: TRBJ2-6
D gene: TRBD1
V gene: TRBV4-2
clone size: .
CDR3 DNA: TGTGCCAGCAGCCTTCTGGGGGGACAGGGGGCGCTCGGGGCCAACGTCCTGACTTTC
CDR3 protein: CASSLLGGQGALGANVLTF

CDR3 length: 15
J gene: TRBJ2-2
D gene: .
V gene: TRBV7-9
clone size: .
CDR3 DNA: TGTGCCAGCAGCTTAGTGGGTGGGGCCACCGGGGAGCTGTTTTTT
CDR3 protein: CASSLVGGATGELFF

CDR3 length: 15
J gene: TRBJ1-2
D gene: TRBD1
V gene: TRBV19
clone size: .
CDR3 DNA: TGTGCCAGTAGTATGGGGACAGGAATCAACTATGGCTACACCTTC
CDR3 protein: CASSMGTGINYGYTF

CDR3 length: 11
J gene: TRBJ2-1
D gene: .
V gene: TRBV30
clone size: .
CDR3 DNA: TGTGCCTGGAGTCGCTTTAATGAGCAGTTCTTC
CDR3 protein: CAWSRFNEQFF

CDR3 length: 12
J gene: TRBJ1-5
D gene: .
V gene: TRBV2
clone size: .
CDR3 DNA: TGTGCCAGCGGGACCGGCAATCAGCCCCAGCATTTT
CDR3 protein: CASGTGNQPQHF

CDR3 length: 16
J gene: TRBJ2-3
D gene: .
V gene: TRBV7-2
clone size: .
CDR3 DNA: TGTGCCAGCAGCCCCAGCCCGGGGGCGGAGGCAGATACGCAGTATTTT
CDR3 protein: CASSPSPGAEADTQYF

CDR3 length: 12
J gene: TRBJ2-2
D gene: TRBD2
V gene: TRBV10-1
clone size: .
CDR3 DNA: TGCGCCAGCAGCGGGGGGTCCGGGGAGCTGTTTTTT
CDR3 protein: CASSGGSGELFF

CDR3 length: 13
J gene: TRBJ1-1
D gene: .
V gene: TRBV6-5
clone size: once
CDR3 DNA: TGTGCCAGCAGTTACTCAGGGAGCACTGAAGCTTTCTTT
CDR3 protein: CASSYSGSTEAFF

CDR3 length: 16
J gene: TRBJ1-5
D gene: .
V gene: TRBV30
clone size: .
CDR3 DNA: TGTGCCTGGAGGCCACCTCTTGGTAGGGGCAGACAGCCCCAGCATTTT
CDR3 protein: CAWRPPLGRGRQPQHF

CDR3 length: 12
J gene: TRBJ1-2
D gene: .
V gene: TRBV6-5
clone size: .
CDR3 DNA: TGTGCCAGCAGTTACGATCGTCATGGCTACACCTTC
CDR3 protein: CASSYDRHGYTF

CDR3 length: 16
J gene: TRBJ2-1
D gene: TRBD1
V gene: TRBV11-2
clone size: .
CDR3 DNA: TGTGCCAGCAGCTCGATACCGGGACAGGGTTACAATGAGCAGTTCTTC
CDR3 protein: CASSSIPGQGYNEQFF

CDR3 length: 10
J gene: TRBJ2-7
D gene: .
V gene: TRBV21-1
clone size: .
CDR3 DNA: TGCTGGGGCCGCTCCTACGAGCAGTACTTC
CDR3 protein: CWGRSYEQYF

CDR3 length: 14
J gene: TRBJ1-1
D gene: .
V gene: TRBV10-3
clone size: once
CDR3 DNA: TGTGCCATCAGTGAGTCGATCCAGGGCCTTGAAGCTTTCTTT
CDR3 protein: CAISESIQGLEAFF

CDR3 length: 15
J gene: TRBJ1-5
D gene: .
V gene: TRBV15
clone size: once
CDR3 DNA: TGTGCCACCAGCACTGAACAGGGAGGTCATCAGCCCCAGCATTTT
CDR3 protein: CATSTEQGGHQPQHF

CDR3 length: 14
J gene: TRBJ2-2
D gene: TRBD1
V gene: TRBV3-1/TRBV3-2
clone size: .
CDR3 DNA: TGTGCCAGCAGCTTAGGACAGGGGGCCGGGGAGCTGTTTTTT
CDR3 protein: CASSLGQGAGELFF

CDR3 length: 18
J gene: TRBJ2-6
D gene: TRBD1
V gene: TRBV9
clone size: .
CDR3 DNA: TGTGCCAGCAGCCGACGCTCCGGACAGGGGTCTGGGGCCAACGTCCTGACTTTC
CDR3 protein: CASSRRSGQGSGANVLTF

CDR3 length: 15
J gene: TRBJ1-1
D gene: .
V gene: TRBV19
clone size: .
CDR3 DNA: TGTGCCAGTACAGACGGGTATCGGGCTAACACTGAAGCTTTCTTT
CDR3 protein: CASTDGYRANTEAFF

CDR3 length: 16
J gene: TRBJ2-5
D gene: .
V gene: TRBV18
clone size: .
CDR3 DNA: TGTGCCAGCTCACCACCGGAGGCAGTGAGAAAAGAGACCCAGTACTTC
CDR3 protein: CASSPPEAVRKETQYF

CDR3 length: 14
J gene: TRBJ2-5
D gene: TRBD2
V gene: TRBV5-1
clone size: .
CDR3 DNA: TGCGCCAGCAGCCCTGGGACTAGCCATTCGCCCCAGTACTTC
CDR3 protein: CASSPGTSHSPQYF